The TCR beta chain described here comes from a study of T cell repertoires in cytomegalovirus infection. Study findings and constraints: HLA-C-restricted, CMV-specific TCR beta clonotypes were dominant ex vivo. Individuals carrying CMV plus the relevant HLA were identified by cumulative frequency of public TCR beta families.

This clonotype was found many times. Its antigen is unidentified. V lost 5 bases and J lost 0, with 6 bases in between. The CDR3 spans 13 residues. Germline CDR1 reads LNHDA; CDR2 reads SQIVND (reference sequence). TCRdb processed the reads anew with MiXCR; each CDR3 protein has one entry. The table lists 450,000 to 600,000 distinct CDR3 sequences, about 11% of them singletons. This receptor was obtained from a human donor in good health (CMV status not recorded). Some clones in this sample may be carry-over from other donors' samples. The V call is TRBV19, the J call TRBJ2-3; D unclear. The sequenced sample consisted of PBMCs. The CDR3, as DNA: TGTGCCAGTAGTGCTACGAGCACAGATACGCAGTATTTT. It yields the protein CASSATSTDTQYF. Using reference TRBV19 and TRBJ2-3 for the parts outside the CDR3, the full variable domain is DGGITQSPKYLFRKEGQNVTLSCEQNLNHDAMYWYRQDPGQGLRLIYYSQIVNDFQKGDIAEGYSVSREKKESFPLTVTSAQKNPTAFYLCASSATSTDTQYFGPGTRLTVL.